This T cell receptor (beta chain) was found in a study of Ad26.COV2.S vaccination and SARS-CoV-2 variants. Study overall: Donor participated within the Ad26.COV2.S arm of the COV1001 trial.

The data were produced by immunoSEQ multiplex PCR, yet TCRdb's version contains in-frame clones alone and is incomplete. The table lists hundreds of thousands of clones, approximately 88% of them singletons. The germline gives CDR1 MNHEY, CDR2 SMNVEV (reference sequence). V lost 2 bases and J lost 3, with 13 bases in between. The CDR3 has 16 residues. Treatment of the sample: around 19 received Ad26.COV2.S at low or high dose, single or two shots; about 5 received placebo; per-sample allocation not given. On day 63 after the first injection, vaccine and placebo recipients gave samples. The V gene is TRBV27, the J gene TRBJ2-2; TRBD2 might be the D (5 bases). The sequences come from peripheral blood, collected in a trial of Ad26.COV2.S vaccine versus placebo. The TCR originated in a person between 18 and 59 years old who received the Ad26.COV2.S COVID-19 vaccine or a placebo. The CDR3 region is CASSLMAGSDTGELFF. The CDR3 coding sequence is TGTGCCAGCAGTTTAATGGCGGGCTCGGACACCGGGGAGCTGTTTTTT.